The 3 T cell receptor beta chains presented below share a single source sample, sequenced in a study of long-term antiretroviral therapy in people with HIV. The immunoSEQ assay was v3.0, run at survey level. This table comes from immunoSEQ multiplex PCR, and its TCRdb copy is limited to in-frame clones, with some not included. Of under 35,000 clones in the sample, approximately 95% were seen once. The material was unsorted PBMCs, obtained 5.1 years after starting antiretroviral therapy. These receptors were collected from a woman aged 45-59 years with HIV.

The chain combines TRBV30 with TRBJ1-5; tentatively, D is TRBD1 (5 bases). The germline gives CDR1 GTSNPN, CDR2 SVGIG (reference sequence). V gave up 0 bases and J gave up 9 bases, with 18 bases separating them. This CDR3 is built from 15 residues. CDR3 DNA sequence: TGTGCCTGGAGTGTAAGCAAGGCAGGGTATGGGCCCCAGCATTTT. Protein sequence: CAWSVSKAGYGPQHF.

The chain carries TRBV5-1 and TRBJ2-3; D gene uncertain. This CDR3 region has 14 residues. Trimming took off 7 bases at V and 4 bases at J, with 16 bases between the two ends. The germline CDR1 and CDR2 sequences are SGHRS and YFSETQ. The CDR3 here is CASLHFAEPDTQYF. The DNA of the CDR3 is TGCGCCAGCCTTCATTTTGCGGAACCAGATACGCAGTATTTT.

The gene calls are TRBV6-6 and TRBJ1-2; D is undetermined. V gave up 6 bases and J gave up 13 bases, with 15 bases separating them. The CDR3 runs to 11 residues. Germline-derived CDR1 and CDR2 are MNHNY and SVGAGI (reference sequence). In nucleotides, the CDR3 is TGTGCCAGCAGCTCCCCGCCGGACGGCACCTTC. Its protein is CASSSPPDGTF.